This is a list of T cell receptor beta chains from one sample in a study of blood T cell repertoires in COVID-19. Clones were read by immunoSEQ multiplex PCR, and TCRdb kept only the in-frame ones, dropping some. Here the sample spans about 87,000 clones, around 87% being singletons. The material sequenced was peripheral blood. These receptors originate from a man aged 40-49 years with acute or convalescent COVID-19. Each CDR3 is given with its conserved first and last residue. The D gene is left open where the match is weak. Clone size, where shown, is once, few, many, or a class for clones that have expanded.

length: 15
D: TRBD1
size: few
J: TRBJ1-1
V: TRBV19
DNA: TGTGCCAGTAGCCGGACAGGGACGGGGAACACTGAAGCTTTCTTT
CDR3: CASSRTGTGNTEAFF

length: 16
D: TRBD1
size: .
J: TRBJ1-3
V: TRBV4-2
DNA: TGTGCCAGCAGCCAAGAAAGCAGGGGGTCCGGAAACACCATATATTTT
CDR3: CASSQESRGSGNTIYF

length: 15
D: .
size: .
J: TRBJ2-6
V: TRBV7-2
DNA: TGTGCCAGCGGGACTTCTCCCTCTGGGGCCAACGTCCTGACTTTC
CDR3: CASGTSPSGANVLTF

length: 13
D: .
size: .
J: TRBJ1-5
V: TRBV12-3/TRBV12-4
DNA: TGTGCCAGCAGTTTAAACAGCCAACGGCCCCAGCATTTT
CDR3: CASSLNSQRPQHF

length: 14
D: .
size: .
J: TRBJ2-5
V: TRBV13
DNA: TGTGCCAGCAGCTTAGGCGGGGTAGCGGAGACCCAGTACTTC
CDR3: CASSLGGVAETQYF

length: 12
D: .
size: .
J: TRBJ1-4
V: TRBV10-3
DNA: TGTGCCATCGGGCAGGGCTCAGAAAAACTGTTTTTT
CDR3: CAIGQGSEKLFF

length: 14
D: .
size: .
J: TRBJ2-3
V: TRBV29-1
DNA: TGCAGCGCTTTTACGGCGGGCCCCACAGATACGCAGTATTTT
CDR3: CSAFTAGPTDTQYF

length: 13
D: TRBD1
size: few
J: TRBJ2-5
V: TRBV12-3/TRBV12-4
DNA: TGTGCCAGCAGTTCCAGGGGGCGAGAGACCCAGTACTTC
CDR3: CASSSRGRETQYF

length: 17
D: TRBD2
size: .
J: TRBJ2-1
V: TRBV4-3
DNA: TGCGCCAGCAGCCAAGATTCAGGCGGGGGTTCCTACAATGAGCAGTTCTTC
CDR3: CASSQDSGGGSYNEQFF

length: 12
D: .
size: .
J: TRBJ1-6
V: TRBV7-9
DNA: TGTGCCAGCAGGACAGATAATTCACCCCTCCACTTT
CDR3: CASRTDNSPLHF

length: 16
D: .
size: once
J: TRBJ2-6
V: TRBV9
DNA: TGTGCCAGCAGCCCGAAGACCAGGGAAGGGGCCAACGTCCTGACTTTC
CDR3: CASSPKTREGANVLTF

length: 14
D: .
size: .
J: TRBJ1-1
V: TRBV6-5
DNA: TGTGCCAGCAGCCTGGAGGTATCGAACACTGAAGCTTTCTTT
CDR3: CASSLEVSNTEAFF

length: 14
D: TRBD1
size: .
J: TRBJ1-1
V: TRBV19
DNA: TGTGCCAGTAGTACCGGGACAGGGAACACTGAAGCTTTCTTT
CDR3: CASSTGTGNTEAFF

length: 16
D: .
size: .
J: TRBJ1-1
V: TRBV7-2
DNA: TGTGCCAGCACCGAAACCCCCGGGTGGTCGGTCACTGAAGCTTTCTTT
CDR3: CASTETPGWSVTEAFF

length: 13
D: TRBD2
size: .
J: TRBJ2-7
V: TRBV6-5
DNA: TGTGCCAGCTATCCGGGAGGCGGCTACGAGCAGTACTTC
CDR3: CASYPGGGYEQYF

length: 18
D: .
size: .
J: TRBJ2-4
V: TRBV6-2/TRBV6-3
DNA: TGTGCCAGCAGTGACCGACGCGGGACTCCCGGAGCCAAAAACATTCAGTACTTC
CDR3: CASSDRRGTPGAKNIQYF

length: 16
D: .
size: .
J: TRBJ1-6
V: TRBV5-8
DNA: TGTGCCAGCAGCTTGGAGCCGGGTTCCTATAATTCACCCCTCCACTTT
CDR3: CASSLEPGSYNSPLHF

length: 16
D: .
size: .
J: TRBJ1-6
V: TRBV5-1
DNA: TGCGCCAGCAGCTTGGGGATCGGGATTGATAATTCACCCCTCCACTTT
CDR3: CASSLGIGIDNSPLHF

length: 13
D: .
size: .
J: TRBJ2-5
V: TRBV12-3/TRBV12-4
DNA: TGTGCCAGCAGTTTATTTAGACAAGAGACCCAGTACTTC
CDR3: CASSLFRQETQYF

length: 15
D: TRBD1
size: .
J: TRBJ2-2
V: TRBV5-1
DNA: TGCGCCAGCAGCTTCGGACAGGGAGGCACCGGGGAGCTGTTTTTT
CDR3: CASSFGQGGTGELFF

length: 14
D: TRBD1
size: .
J: TRBJ2-1
V: TRBV5-1
DNA: TGCGCCAGCACTAACCGACAGGGGTGGAATGAGCAGTTCTTC
CDR3: CASTNRQGWNEQFF

length: 15
D: .
size: .
J: TRBJ1-4
V: TRBV9
DNA: TGTGCCAGCAGCGTAACGGAGGCAACTAATGAAAAACTGTTTTTT
CDR3: CASSVTEATNEKLFF

length: 14
D: TRBD2
size: .
J: TRBJ2-5
V: TRBV3-1/TRBV3-2
DNA: TGTGCCAGCAGCCAAGGGACTAGCGGGGAGACCCAGTACTTC
CDR3: CASSQGTSGETQYF

length: 14
D: .
size: .
J: TRBJ1-6
V: TRBV7-2
DNA: TGTGCCAGCAGCTTTGCGAGGGCCCCGGGTCCCCTCCACTTT
CDR3: CASSFARAPGPLHF

length: 14
D: .
size: .
J: TRBJ1-2
V: TRBV11-2
DNA: TGTGCCAGCAGCCACACGGACAGACCTTATGGCTACACCTTC
CDR3: CASSHTDRPYGYTF

length: 13
D: .
size: .
J: TRBJ1-1
V: TRBV12-3/TRBV12-4
DNA: TGTGCCAGCAGTTTAAACCCAAGCGTTGAAGCTTTCTTT
CDR3: CASSLNPSVEAFF

length: 13
D: .
size: .
J: TRBJ1-1
V: TRBV5-6
DNA: TGTGCCAGCAGCACGGACATCTACACTGAAGCTTTCTTT
CDR3: CASSTDIYTEAFF